This TCR beta chain was captured by sequencing in a study of blood T cells in healthy people across ages (dated by TCRdb to 2013 to 2016). Background for the entire study: In model experiments, template switching captured about one uniquely barcoded TCR beta cDNA molecule for every two T cells. The study measured age-related changes in TCR beta repertoire diversity using deep sequencing normalized with unique cDNA molecular identifiers. The donors were split into four age groups: young (average roughly 15 years), middle-aged (roughly 39), aged (more than 60) and long-lived (approximately 80). For two donors (one aged 18 to 30 and one aged 80 or older), the study analyzed two additional independent replicas of 1 million unique cDNA reads from the same blood draw.

CDR1 and CDR2 are drawn from the germline V gene: MNHEY, SVGAGI. Measured from the cysteine to the phenylalanine, the CDR3 is 15 residues long. Here the CDR3 DNA is all that survives: 45 bases in frame from base 1. V is trimmed back by 6 bases and J by 1 base, and the junction contains 6 bases that no gene match accounts for. For this clonotype: The antigen it recognizes is unknown. No base qualities exist here, and no much larger clone lies one base off it.

The 39 donors, aged 6 to 90 years, were systemically healthy Caucasian individuals from Russia. Each donor gave ten milliliters of peripheral blood, drawn into EDTA-treated Vacutainer tubes. PBMCs were isolated by Ficoll-Paque density-gradient centrifugation, with at least 6 million obtained per sample. Trizol reagent was used to extract total RNA from PBMCs, with at least 5 micrograms per sample. For every donor, flow cytometry on a PBMC aliquot measured the percentage of naive CD45RAhigh/CD27high T cells. Points the paper makes about the study in general: Because donor CMV infection status was unknown, age-related changes in expanded clonotypes were potentially confounded. Compared with the aged group, the long-lived group had more naive CD4+ T cells, fewer expanded clones and increased TCR diversity, a pattern suggesting age selection. There was a strong correlation between observed TCR beta diversity and the percentage of naive T cells measured by flow cytometry. Since profiling was done on bulk unsorted PBMCs, naive and antigen-experienced compartments could not be conclusively compared. Observed TCR beta diversity per million T cells fell roughly linearly with age, and a significant reduction was already apparent by age around 40. Total diversity estimates from one million sequenced T cells were considered lower bounds and underestimates.

The library was produced with 5' RACE. TCRdb names Illumina HiSeq 2500 as the instrument used. The second PCR ran for about 6 to 12 cycles and used a J-beta primer mix along with a sample-barcoded 5' primer. A template-switch 5' adaptor carrying 12 random nucleotides introduced a unique molecular identifier onto each TCR beta cDNA molecule. Each sample yielded at least 2.5 million CDR3-containing paired-end reads. First-strand cDNA was synthesized from all RNA with the Mint cDNA synthesis kit, primed by a TRBC-specific oligonucleotide. Following uracil-DNA glycosylase treatment, all cDNA underwent a first 18-cycle PCR with the universal primers M1SS and BC2_uni_R. In the source study's methods: For normalization, 1 million high-quality reads were randomly selected from each sample, with every read carrying a distinct molecular identifier. Instead of being binned into consensus sequences, reads with shared molecular identifiers were discarded. MiTCR, run with a Q25 quality threshold and the strictest error-elimination algorithm, handled CDR3 identification, clonotype clustering and error correction. A nonparametric unseen species model using Euler transformation provided a lower-bound estimate of total TCR beta diversity. TCRdb redid the processing of the public reads, applying fastp at Q25 and MiXCR, and retained in-frame beta chains. All rows with the same CDR3 protein become a single entry with the most common DNA and genes. The V and J calls come from TCRdb's annotation, not from the publication. The sample table lists over 450,000 distinct CDR3 sequences, nearly 25% of them with a count of one. The biggest ten clones account for approximately 8.7% of the sample.

This same sample was also taken into another study, of T cells of mothers and their children. The second study's authors report: Nine systemically healthy Caucasian individuals, comprising three mothers and their six children, were included as donors. cDNA synthesis used all of the extracted RNA, with 1.5 ug of RNA in each 15 ul reaction. Sample barcodes and 2-4 random nucleotides were added via the M1S primer in the second PCR. Over 8.5 million TCR beta CDR3 reads were obtained for each mother, and 2.7 million or so reads were obtained for each child. Thymic selection shapes the output of TCR recombination in a similar way in related and unrelated pairs, and inherited differences have a minor effect. Normalized repertoire overlap was always found to be slightly, but never significantly, higher in related mother-child pairs than in unrelated mother-child pairs. Persistent microchimeric T cell clones were not detected, at a sensitivity of approximately 100 clones per million clonotypes. Deep NGS was used in the study to compare the TCR beta repertoires of mothers and children and to look for features that separate related mother-child pairs from unrelated individuals. On average, the children were roughly 10 +/- 4 years old, while the mothers were about 37 +/- 4 years old. After adapter ligation was performed with NEBNext reagents, the libraries were sequenced on an Illumina HiSeq 2000 with 100+100 nt paired-end reads. To prevent cross-contamination, the mother and child libraries were prepared a month apart and were sequenced in separate runs. For each donor, somewhere between about 500,000 and 2,300,000 distinct TCR beta clonotypes were identified. Naive TCR beta clonotypes were estimated from low-frequency clonotypes matched to each donor's FACS-determined naive share, without sorting.

The sequence was collected from a boy between 5 and 17 years old in good health. Recombination connected TRBV6-5 to TRBJ2-1; the junction holds 7 bases that match TRBD1. The sequencing input was blood. The DNA reads as follows: TGTGCCAGCAGCGTCGACAGGGCGTCCTACAATGAGCAGTTCTTC. The encoded protein is CASSVDRASYNEQFF.